These 10 T cell receptor beta chains share one sample of origin, sequenced in a study of T cell responses to AZD1222 COVID-19 vaccine (dated by TCRdb to the early 2020s). The library was built by means of the immunoSEQ multiplex PCR assay. Not all clones reach the TCRdb copy of this immuneACCESS table, which keeps in-frame sequences only. Checked studies attribute under half of the gap to unresolved V genes and leave the rest unexplained. This sample gives more than 95,000 clones in total; about nine tenths of them show up just once. The ten biggest clones cover approximately 7.6% of the sample. The time point label, as the study defines it: baseline before first vaccination. Sample: peripheral blood, taken on day 0 of AZD1222 vaccination. The receptors derive from an adult in good health.

The chain combines TRBV10-3 with TRBJ1-1; 10 bases line up with TRBD1. The trim removed 4 bases at V and 6 bases at J, leaving 2 bases unmatched. Germline CDR1 ENHRY, CDR2 SYGVKD. The CDR3 is 13 amino acids. In nucleotides, the CDR3 is TGTGCCATCAGTGTGGACAGGGGGGCTGAAGCTTTCTTT. It encodes CAISVDRGAEAFF.

The chain recombines TRBV6-5 with TRBJ1-2, with TRBD1 identical over 9 bases. CDR1 is MNHEY and CDR2 is SVGAGI in the germline V gene. The CDR3 runs to 14 residues. CDR3 residues: CATARDRDSSGYTF. The DNA of the CDR3 is TGTGCGACGGCCCGGGACAGGGATTCGAGTGGCTACACCTTC.

This rearrangement joins TRBV28 to TRBJ1-6; D unclear. The germline V gene has CDR1 MDHEN and CDR2 SYDVKM. The CDR3 length is 16 residues. V shed 8 bases and J shed 0 bases, with 14 bases lying between them. In DNA form, the CDR3 reads TGTGCCAGCGGCTCCCTTTATAGCTCCTATAATTCACCCCTCCACTTT. It yields the protein CASGSLYSSYNSPLHF.

This clone appeared a single time. The rearrangement uses TRBV28 and TRBJ2-2, with 7 bases identical to TRBD1. The germline gives CDR1 MDHEN, CDR2 SYDVKM. The trim removed 0 bases at V and 3 bases at J, leaving 10 bases unmatched. The CDR3 is 18 residues long. The CDR3 here is CASSLWEVRDRDTGELFF. The CDR3 DNA sequence: TGTGCCAGCAGTTTATGGGAGGTTAGGGACAGAGACACCGGGGAGCTGTTTTTT.

V is TRBV5-4 and J is TRBJ2-7; D is uncertain. Germline V lookup: CDR1 SGHNT, CDR2 YYREEE (reference sequence). V was clipped by 5 bases and J by 5 bases, with 17 bases between them. CDR3 length: 14 amino acids. CDR3 sequence reads: CASRTTISSDEQYF. The CDR3 DNA is TGTGCCAGCAGAACGACAATATCATCCGACGAGCAGTACTTC.

The rearrangement links TRBV5-1 to TRBJ1-6, with 9 bases aligning to TRBD1. Germline trimming cut 2 bases from V and 9 bases from J; bases unmatched to any gene: 3. The CDR3 extends over 14 amino acids. Germline CDR1 SGHRS, CDR2 YFSETQ. CDR3 in amino acids: CASSFETGGSPLHF. CDR3 in DNA: TGCGCCAGCAGCTTCGAGACAGGGGGTTCACCCCTCCACTTT.

The chain employs TRBV3-1 (or the pseudogene TRBV3-2) and TRBJ1-2, with a tentative D call TRBD1 (6 bases). The V and J ends lost 3 bases and 5 bases respectively, with 10 bases between them. The length of the CDR3 is 13 residues. Germline V gene lookup returns CDR1 LGHDT and CDR2 YNNKEL (reference sequence). This CDR3 is CASSQTQGYGYTF. The DNA for the CDR3 is TGTGCCAGCAGCCAGACCCAGGGGTATGGCTACACCTTC.

The chain recombines TRBV28 with TRBJ1-5; D is unresolved. The CDR3 extends over 17 amino acids. Trimming shortened V by 3 bases and J by 0 bases, and 15 bases separated the two germline ends. Germline CDR1 MDHEN, CDR2 SYDVKM. The CDR3 DNA is TGTGCCAGCAGTTTGCATTCGGCCCCTTATAGCAATCAGCCCCAGCATTTT. Protein sequence: CASSLHSAPYSNQPQHF.

This sequence joins TRBV6-5 and TRBJ2-3, with 8 bases that match TRBD1. The junction had 4 bases not matched to a gene; V was cut back by 7 bases and J by 4 bases. This CDR3 spans 13 amino acids. In germline, CDR1 is MNHEY, CDR2 SVGAGI. This CDR3 is CASITGGSDTQYF. CDR3 DNA: TGTGCCAGCATTACAGGGGGATCAGATACGCAGTATTTT.

This clone showed up just once. The chain uses TRBV5-1 and TRBJ2-2, with D perhaps assigned TRBD1 or TRBD2 (6 bases each). V was clipped by 4 bases and J by 6 bases, with 19 bases between them. The CDR3 extends over 16 amino acids. The germline CDR1 and CDR2 sequences are SGHRS and YFSETQ. DNA of the CDR3: TGCGCCAGCAGCACACGAGGAGGAGGGACATCCGGGGAGCTGTTTTTT. Encoded protein: CASSTRGGGTSGELFF.